This TCR beta chain was retrieved from a study of blood T cell repertoires in COVID-19. As for the study in general: The cDNA or gDNA used as material had been derived from T cells, B-cell-depleted T cells, or PBMCs.

This CDR3 region has 17 residues. Trimming removed 2 bases at V and 6 bases at J, with 21 bases between. Germline V gene lookup returns CDR1 LGHNA and CDR2 YNFKEQ. Individuals aged about 18 to 89 years were recruited from 24 US areas. Those designated as exposed participants met a COVID-19 case within 2 weeks before study entry. TCRdb's copy holds only in-frame clones and misses some; the assay was immunoSEQ multiplex PCR. The table has under 250,000 clones, over 80% seen once. The chain has TRBV4-2 and TRBJ2-3; tentative D call: TRBD2 (5 bases). Sequencing was done on a sample of PBMCs or T cells enriched from blood (not recorded which). The sequence derives from a woman between 40 and 50 years old who had been exposed to COVID-19. The CDR3 sequence is CASSQQDISSLRDTQYF. For the CDR3, the DNA is TGTGCCAGCAGCCAACAAGATATATCTAGCCTGAGGGATACGCAGTATTTT.